This entry describes one T cell receptor beta chain. Its antigen is not yet known. Base quality data are lacking; no much larger clone is found one base away. These data originate in a study of cytomegalovirus exposure and HLA in healthy donors (dated by TCRdb to 2015 to 2018). A note on the overall study: According to an earlier analysis of around 600 of the donors, about 170 million T cells yielded over 100 million unique TCR beta sequences and roughly 280 Gb of sequence data. Approximately 310 gigabases of sequencing data and around 88 million unique TCR sequences made up an early release that covered 500 to 700 HLA-typed donors. Of the 300 to 500 genotyped donors, roughly 80% were placed in the genetic ancestry cluster associated with self-reported Caucasian donors. The aim of the study was to test whether cataloging public T cell receptors could identify signatures of past pathogen exposure. The T cell repertoires of roughly 660 subjects were profiled by immunosequencing and related to cytomegalovirus serostatus. A separate validation cohort of 100 to 150 different subjects was used in addition to the approximately 700-subject first cohort. To predict cytomegalovirus infection status, the study brought together high-throughput TCR immunosequencing, statistical association of individual TCRs with disease status, and machine learning. To study patterns of TCR occurrence, a later analysis re-analyzed previously published TCR beta repertoires from around 700 donors and added high-resolution HLA genotyping. In the later analysis, no new phenotypic data were used to find candidate immune exposures; instead, reliance was placed on TCR beta sequences and their occurrence across donors. An earlier analysis of several hundred of the donors applied high-throughput TCR beta sequencing to assess whether each TCR beta V gene segment acted as functional or pseudogenic. Donor age, sex, ethnicity and CMV serostatus were compiled alongside the repertoire data. A later genetic analysis used genome-wide SNP genotypes for about 65% of the roughly 670 donors, treating that subset as a discovery cohort. Every discovery cohort repertoire had been produced on one sequencing platform. HLA typing included class I and class II loci at four-digit resolution. Typing coverage varied by locus: about 629-630 donors for A, B, C, DRB1 and DQB1; roughly 510 for DQA1; more than 600 for DPA1; approximately 450 for DPB1. About 5 DR-DQ haplotypes were handled as single units for association and clustering, since linkage in the cohort was strong. Among about 410 genotyped donors of the cohort, an average of approximately 240,000 unique TCR beta nucleotide sequences was sequenced per donor, of which about 18% were non-productive.

According to the germline V gene, CDR1 reads MDHEN and CDR2 reads SYDVKM. Counted from cysteine to phenylalanine, this CDR3 has 15 amino acids. The retained sequence is limited to the CDR3, 45 bases, with the frame set at the first base. Ends trimmed: V by 6 bases, J by 3 bases; bases unmatched to a gene: 7. Library prep was done by the immunoSEQ multiplex PCR assay. A mixture of 60 forward primers for TCR Vbeta segments and 13 reverse primers for TCR Jbeta segments was used in the multiplex PCR. A multiplex PCR assay on genomic DNA amplified the CDR3 region of rearranged TCR beta genes. On the Illumina HiSeq System, the amplified TCR beta libraries were sequenced as 87-base-pair reads. Regarding the original processing steps: A later analysis tallied about 77 million unique TCR beta chains across the 600 to 700 repertoires, and around 10 million of those chains were shared by two or more donors. Raw reads were error-corrected and collapsed into unique sequences by a nearest-neighbor algorithm in which closely related sequences were merged to remove PCR and sequencing errors. V, D and J gene segments were assigned by aligning CDR3 sequences to IMGT reference sequences. Each retained sequence needed at least a six-nucleotide match to both a V gene segment and a J gene segment. Rearrangements were called productive when the CDR3 lacked stop codons and stayed in frame with V and J; all others were non-productive. CDR3 was defined according to IMGT convention as the region running from the second conserved V-encoded cysteine to the conserved J-encoded phenylalanine. In an earlier analysis of approximately 590 of the donors, sequences lacking an unambiguous match to a single V gene segment were excluded. In an earlier analysis of approximately 560 of the donors, a V segment was called functional when productive rearrangements were above 56.7%, and segregating when the standard deviation between donors exceeded 5%. A statistical classification framework was developed to diagnose cytomegalovirus status using the catalog of TCR beta chain sequences. In a later analysis, TCR nucleotide sequences were compared against IMGT/GENE-DB human TR gene sequences so that V and J genes could be assigned. A later analysis assigned CDR3 sequences and most-parsimonious VDJ recombination scenarios with the TCRdist pipeline. In a later analysis, each TCR beta chain was defined by its CDR3 amino acid sequence together with its V-gene family, and reads without a unique V-gene family were excluded. As a way to deal with suspected cross-contamination and a sequencing artifact, a later analysis dropped 450 to 600 nucleotide sequences that were highly shared and had low generation probability. In a later analysis, a clonal expansion index was calculated for each public chain from normalized within-repertoire ranks of inferred template counts. A later analysis computed generation probabilities with a VDJ recombination model fitted to out-of-frame rearrangements, and checked the results against IGoR. A later analysis scored TCR-TCR, TCR-HLA and TCR-CMV co-occurrence with hypergeometric tests, applying a repertoire-size bias correction to TCR pairs. To estimate false discovery rates, a later analysis permuted the HLA or CMV assignments 20 times. A later analysis grouped co-occurring TCRs with DBSCAN, adding TCRdist sequence similarity when clustering within HLA-allele-positive subsets. For co-occurrence clustering, repertoires with fewer than 30,000 or more than 120,000 public chains were excluded, along with five or six repertoires with anomalous nucleotide sharing. TCRdb limited this immuneACCESS table to in-frame rearrangements with V and J called. A share of clones is missing; checked studies link under half to unresolved V genes, and the rest is unexplained. V and J calls and clone size come straight from that table; D and trimming were deduced from the DNA. The sample has approximately 150,000 clones on record, about 71% of them singletons. The ten top clones hold roughly 2.7% of the sample.

The paper as a whole reports these results and caveats: Because HLA typing was missing for some donors at each locus, association tests included only the typed subset. CMV serostatus was the only immune exposure information available for the cohort. A further reported finding was that TCR beta sequences accurately predicted the HLA-A and HLA-B alleles for most subjects in the first cohort. In a later analysis, most CMV-associated TCR beta chains were found to appear HLA-restricted, with HLA associations seemingly driven largely by CMV exposure. In a later analysis, HLA-associated TCR beta chains were found to be more clonally expanded and to have lower generation probabilities than equally common non-associated chains. In a later analysis, 15,000 to 20,000 TCR beta sequences were associated with specific HLA alleles at a false discovery rate of 0.05. When HLA alleles, especially DR and DQ, strongly co-occurred, attributing TCR associations to individual alleles was difficult. Only TCR beta chains were sequenced in this cohort, and the absence of alpha or paired-chain data limited detectable features. Most TCR sequences were seen in very few donors, while some public TCRs were found in many individuals. According to a later analysis, parvovirus B19, influenza, CMV and Epstein-Barr virus appeared linked to several top co-occurrence clusters. In vitro tests confirmed that a few of the cytomegalovirus-associated TCR beta chains recognize cytomegalovirus antigens. A later genetic analysis reported fewer N-insertions in productive TCRs among donors in an Asian-associated ancestry cluster than the roughly 690-donor mean. Broadly in line with IMGT annotations, most TCR beta V segments showed up in productive rearrangements about 87% or about 30% of the time in an earlier analysis of several hundred of the donors. Cytomegalovirus status was reported to be diagnosed by the classifier with high specificity and sensitivity in both the original and validation cohorts. Linkage disequilibrium might explain the correlated functional status among segregating V segments, but an unknown experimental factor could not be ruled out. A cluster of highly shared sequence variants was judged likely to represent a technical artifact of the sequencing pipeline. The 87-base-pair reads could not distinguish some IMGT-functional V segments, including TRBV6-2 and TRBV6-3, so those segments were excluded. The authors suggested that the approach could potentially be extended to other disease states and immunological phenotypes. Because counts were too low, 15 to 20 rarely observed V segments, including chromosome 9 orphons, were excluded from the earlier analysis of a few hundred of the donors. A total of fewer than 200 TCR beta chains were listed by the study as associated with cytomegalovirus. The presence/absence analyses assumed that sequencing depth was roughly uniform across donors, and that assumption may not be true. In a later analysis, the rate of TCR association differed among HLA loci, with DRB1 alleles having the most associated TCRs and HLA-C alleles having the fewest. A later genetic analysis associated a missense DCLRE1C variant with V-gene and J-gene trimming of TCR beta chains, and an independent cohort replicated the association.

In total, roughly 670 healthy bone marrow donors made up the cohort. All cohort members were sampled while nominally healthy, although unrecorded immune exposures were likely present. The donor tested CMV seropositive and was one of the 289 seropositive cohort members. A peripheral blood sample was provided by each donor, and peripheral blood mononuclear cells were used for TCR beta sequencing. Genomic DNA was extracted from the blood cell samples with the Qiagen DNeasy Blood Extraction Kit. The sequence joins TRBV28 to TRBJ2-2, and 7 junctional nucleotides match TRBD2. Sequenced material: PBMCs. The TCR originated in a woman aged 40 to 50 in good health and CMV-seropositive. The DNA is TGTGCCAGCAGCACGCTAGCGGTCTACACCGGGGAGCTGTTTTTT. Translated, this gives CASSTLAVYTGELFF.